The source of this T cell receptor beta chain is a study of blood T cell repertoires in COVID-19. The V segment lost 5 bases and the J segment 6 bases; nucleotides outside the gene matches: 15. Per the germline V gene, CDR1 is MNHNY and CDR2 is SVGAGI (reference sequence). The CDR3 has 17 residues. Clones were sequenced by immunoSEQ multiplex PCR, and TCRdb holds only the in-frame ones, with some missing. The table has 300,000 to 350,000 clones, more than 75% seen once. This rearrangement joins TRBV6-6 to TRBJ2-2; 7 bases are shared with TRBD2. This TCR was recovered from a woman aged 18-29 years who had recovered from COVID-19. Sequencing was carried out using peripheral blood. CDR3 sequence: CASSPQTPSGSAGELFF. The CDR3 DNA reads as TGTGCCAGCAGTCCCCAAACGCCTAGCGGAAGCGCCGGGGAGCTGTTTTTT.